These 14 T cell receptor beta chains came from one sample sequenced in a study of blood T cell repertoires in COVID-19. Assay used: immunoSEQ multiplex PCR; TCRdb lists only in-frame clones, some missing. Here the sample spans 130,000 to 150,000 clones, about four fifths being singletons. The sequenced sample consisted of peripheral blood. All receptors come from a human donor in a cohort sampled during active COVID-19.

The chain joins TRBV27 to TRBJ2-3; 9 positions agree with TRBD2. With 2 bases clipped from V and 0 bases from J, the junction kept 3 bases outside the gene matches. CDR3 length: 16 amino acids. Germline CDR1 is MNHEY and CDR2 is SMNVEV (reference sequence). The CDR3 sequence: CASSLLAGISTDTQYF. The CDR3 DNA follows: TGTGCCAGCAGTTTACTAGCGGGGATAAGCACAGATACGCAGTATTTT.

CDR3 nucleotide sequence: TGTGCCAGCAGTTACTCGAGACAGGTCGAGACCCAGTACTTC. It specifies CASSYSRQVETQYF. The chain joins TRBV6-5 to TRBJ2-5, with a tentative D call TRBD1 (6 bases). There are 14 residues in the CDR3. The V gene lost 0 bases and the J gene lost 5 bases, with 10 bases spanning the gap. Germline-derived CDR1 and CDR2 are MNHEY and SVGAGI.

The chain has TRBV6-2 or TRBV6-3 and TRBJ2-7, with 7 bases matching TRBD1. V trimming: 2 bases; J trimming: 3 bases; junction bases outside the gene matches: 7. The CDR3 contains 15 residues. Germline V lookup: CDR1 MNHEY, CDR2 SVGEGT. The CDR3 protein is CASSYSVRGNYEQYF. The CDR3 bases are TGTGCCAGCAGTTACAGTGTCAGGGGGAACTACGAGCAGTACTTC.

This clone was seen a single time. The rearrangement joins TRBV21-1 to TRBJ2-5; TRBD1 reflects the table's D call only, with no check against the DNA. TRBV21-1 is reported as a pseudogene. The CDR3 runs 18 residues. The chain's CDR3 is CASSEGPSPGQGFETQYF. CDR3 in DNA: TGTGCCAGCAGCGAAGGTCCCTCTCCGGGACAGGGGTTTGAGACCCAGTACTTC.

This clone was observed once. The chain couples TRBV3-1 (or the pseudogene TRBV3-2) to TRBJ2-7; D is unresolved. V was clipped by 3 bases and J by 2 bases, with 11 bases between them. Germline V gene lookup returns CDR1 LGHDT and CDR2 YNNKEL (reference sequence). The CDR3 extends over 14 amino acids. The CDR3, as DNA: TGTGCCAGCAGCCATTCGACTGAAGCCTACGAGCAGTACTTC. It encodes CASSHSTEAYEQYF.

CDR3 residues: CATSREPSGEAFF. The CDR3 region has the DNA TGTGCCACCAGCAGAGAACCATCAGGCGAAGCTTTCTTT. V and J are TRBV15 and TRBJ1-1; D remains ambiguous. Trimming removed 0 bases at V and 8 bases at J, with 10 bases between. Germline CDR1 is LNHNV and CDR2 is YYDKDF (reference sequence). This CDR3 comprises 13 residues.

The V and J genes are TRBV9 and TRBJ2-7; 11 positions agree with TRBD1. This CDR3 has 15 amino acids. The germline V gene has CDR1 SGDLS and CDR2 YYNGEE. Trimming cost V 4 bases and J 3 bases; bases outside gene matches: 6. CDR3 in DNA: TGTGCCAGCAGCCCCTGGGGGACAGGGGGCTACGAGCAGTACTTC. Translation gives CASSPWGTGGYEQYF.

V is TRBV19 and J is TRBJ2-5; TRBD1 matches 7 bases. CDR3 length: 14 residues. V lost 4 bases and J lost 4; bases outside the gene matches: 6. Germline lookup yields CDR1 LNHDA and CDR2 SQIVND (reference sequence). CDR3 in DNA: TGTGCCAGTAGTAGTACAGGGGTGGGAGAGACCCAGTACTTC. Protein: CASSSTGVGETQYF.

The chain uses TRBV5-4 and TRBJ2-3; 8 bases are a match to TRBD2. J gave up 13 bases and V 1 base, and 11 bases lay outside the gene matches. CDR3 length: 14 residues. Germline CDR1 and CDR2: SGHNT and YYREEE (reference sequence). The CDR3 nucleotides read TGTGCCAGCAGCTTGAGGGCGTGGACTAGCAGGGAGTATTTT. Amino acid sequence: CASSLRAWTSREYF.

This chain joins TRBV19 and TRBJ2-7; a possible D gene is TRBD1 (6 bases). Germline CDR1 is LNHDA and CDR2 is SQIVND (reference sequence). This CDR3 is 15 amino acids long. V was clipped by 5 bases and J by 1 base, with 15 bases between them. Here the CDR3 DNA reads TGTGCCAGTAGTCCGGGACACGGAGAGTCCTACGAGCAGTACTTC. The encoded protein is CASSPGHGESYEQYF.

This CDR3 is CASSKVPAGGRAKNIQYF. For the CDR3, the DNA is TGTGCCAGCAGCAAAGTGCCAGCGGGGGGGCGGGCCAAAAACATTCAGTACTTC. The chain combines TRBV7-2 with TRBJ2-4; 10 nucleotides line up with TRBD2. The CDR3 has 18 residues. V trimming: 5 bases; J trimming: 1 base; junction bases outside the gene matches: 11. Germline CDR1 and CDR2: SGHTA and FQGNSA.

V gene TRBV6-5 combines with J gene TRBJ1-6; no firm D call. V was clipped by 6 bases and J by 6 bases, with 15 bases between them. This CDR3 contains 15 residues. CDR1 MNHEY and CDR2 SVGAGI come from the germline V gene. The CDR3 spells CASREAGMSNSPLHF. The CDR3 DNA is TGTGCCAGCAGGGAGGCGGGGATGAGTAATTCACCCCTCCACTTT.

V gene TRBV18 combines with J gene TRBJ1-1; perhaps TRBD1 as D (5 bases). Germline CDR1 is KGHSH and CDR2 is LQKENI. V shed 5 bases and J shed 1 base, with 8 bases lying between them. This CDR3 comprises 13 residues. The CDR3 sequence is CASSDRSNTEAFF. The CDR3 nucleotides are TGTGCCAGCTCAGACAGATCGAACACTGAAGCTTTCTTT. Variable domain in full (rest from reference TRBV18 and TRBJ1-1): NAGVMQNPRHLVRRRGQEARLRCSPMKGHSHVYWYRQLPEEGLKFMVYLQKENIIDESGMPKERFSAEFPKEGPSILRIQQVVRGDSAAYFCASSDRSNTEAFFGQGTRLTVV.

The rearrangement joins TRBV5-1 to TRBJ2-1, with 13 bases fitting TRBD2. The CDR3 loop spans 15 amino acids. V lost 1 base, J lost 9 bases, and 4 bases stayed unmatched. Per the germline V gene, CDR1 is SGHRS and CDR2 is YFSETQ. In DNA, the CDR3 is TGCGCCAGCAGCTTGACTAGCGGGGGGGCCATTGAGCAGTTCTTC. This codes for CASSLTSGGAIEQFF. Combining the CDR3 with reference TRBV5-1 and TRBJ2-1 gives the whole variable domain KAGVTQTPRYLIKTRGQQVTLSCSPISGHRSVSWYQQTPGQGLQFLFEYFSETQRNKGNFPGRFSGRQFSNSRSEMNVSTLELGDSALYLCASSLTSGGAIEQFFGPGTRLTVL.